This T cell receptor beta chain is drawn from a study of cytomegalovirus exposure and HLA in healthy donors. Amplification used 60 Vbeta primers and 13 Jbeta primers. Only in-frame clones appear in the TCRdb table, and some are missing; sequencing was by immunoSEQ multiplex PCR. The sample has fewer than 250,000 clones, just under 75% seen once. Per germline, CDR1 LNHDA and CDR2 SQIVND (reference sequence). The CDR3 contains 15 residues. Trimming took 5 bases from V and 4 from J; bases not matched to a gene: 8. The receptor comes from a man under 40 in good health and CMV-seropositive. The sequencing input was PBMCs. The genes are TRBV19 and TRBJ2-3; 8 nucleotides align to TRBD1. The DNA for the CDR3 is TGTGCCAGTAGTCCAGACAGGGGAGTAGCAGATACGCAGTATTTT. Translation gives CASSPDRGVADTQYF.